This TCR beta chain originates from a study of blood T cell repertoires in COVID-19 (dated by TCRdb to 2018 to 2020). At the level of the whole study: Collaborator samples came from the United States, Italy and Spain and covered acute and convalescent phases of COVID-19. The repertoires were made available in a free public database intended to serve as a resource for research on the immune response to SARS-CoV-2. HLA class I and class II types, where available, came from metadata supplied by the sample provider rather than from assay-based typing. The prospective study material was composed of cDNA or gDNA derived from T cells, B-cell-depleted T cells, or PBMCs. The dataset comprised deeply sampled blood TCRbeta repertoires from subjects exposed to, actively infected with, or recovered from COVID-19. Sample metadata almost always included a de-identified subject ID, COVID-19 status, age in years and sex. The samples were drawn from the first 160 participants of the ongoing ImmuneRACE study and from more than 1,000 subjects provided by 6 global collaborators.

Comment on this clone: No antigen is known for it. Base quality data are lacking; no much larger clone is found one base away.

The immunoSEQ Assay, a bias-controlled multiplex PCR, was used to amplify TCRbeta CDR3 regions from genomic DNA. The study's processing was this. The number of nucleated cells in each sample was estimated by amplification of reference gene primers within the assay. To quantify the absolute abundance of each unique TCRbeta CDR3 rearrangement, sequence reads were collapsed and filtered. For each sample, productive Simpson clonality was calculated as the square root of Simpson's diversity index over productive rearrangements. The clones in this table, taken by TCRdb from immuneACCESS, are in-frame only. Not every clone is retained; where verified, under half of the shortfall comes from an unresolved V gene, and the cause of the rest is unknown. V and J calls and clone size follow that table, whereas D and trimming were derived from the DNA. This sample is represented by more than 150,000 clones; around 80% of them were singletons. The ten largest clones represent 2.5% to 3% of the sample.

Here is what the overall study found, with its caveats: Clinical and demographic metadata were provided uncurated, with the amount varying by source and participant.

V is cut by 2 bases and J by 7 bases, and the space between the germline ends is 14 bases. CDR1 ENHRY and CDR2 SYGVKD were looked up in the germline V gene. The CDR3, cysteine through phenylalanine, is 15 amino acids long. The entry retains the CDR3 DNA only, 45 bases that are in frame from base 1. Whole blood was collected in K2EDTA tubes by collaborating institutions according to the institutions' own protocols. Collaborator samples were shipped for TCRbeta analysis as frozen whole blood, isolated PBMCs, or DNA extracted from either sample type. The sequence links TRBV10-3 to TRBJ1-4, with the D segment identity uncertain. Sequencing input: peripheral blood. This clonotype originated in a woman older than 75 with active or convalescent COVID-19. The DNA is TGTGCCATCAGTGAGGGTACAGCCCCTACTGAAAAACTGTTTTTT. It codes for CAISEGTAPTEKLFF.